Given below is one TCR beta chain in context. The data were produced by immunoSEQ multiplex PCR, yet TCRdb's version contains in-frame clones alone and is incomplete. The sample shows around 250,000 clones, under 75% of them seen only once. This entry comes from a study of cytotoxic CD8 clonotypes in ibrutinib-treated CLL. J gave up 2 bases and V 4 bases, and 13 bases lay outside the gene matches. This CDR3 has 17 amino acids. Germline CDR1 SGHDN, CDR2 FVKESK. The chain recombines TRBV14 with TRBJ2-5, with 7 bases identical to TRBD2. This receptor was identified in a human donor with chronic lymphocytic leukemia. The specimen was PBMCs, collected after 24 months of ibrutinib treatment. The CDR3 here is CASSRRTPLAWQETQYF. As DNA, the CDR3 is TGTGCCAGCAGCCGAAGAACCCCACTAGCGTGGCAAGAGACCCAGTACTTC.